This TCR beta chain is from a study of blood T cell repertoires in COVID-19. At the level of the study: PBMCs, B-cell-depleted T cells, or T cells were the source of the cDNA or gDNA that made up the material.

TCRdb's copy holds only in-frame clones and misses some; the assay was immunoSEQ multiplex PCR. The sample has a few hundred thousand clones, roughly 90% seen once. The CDR3 loop spans 14 amino acids. Trimming took off 5 bases at V and 2 bases at J, with 10 bases between the two ends. Germline CDR1 KGHSH, CDR2 LQKENI. Source material: peripheral blood. This chain links TRBV18 with TRBJ1-5; D is undetermined. The sequence came from a young man with active or convalescent COVID-19. Written as DNA, the CDR3 is TGTGCCAGCTCATCGAGGAGTGGCAATCAGCCCCAGCATTTT. This codes for CASSSRSGNQPQHF.